A selection of T cell receptor beta chains follows, all from one sample in a study of pediatric ulcerative colitis. Using immunoSEQ multiplex PCR, the repertoire was profiled, and TCRdb retains in-frame clones only, with some absent. This sample yields more than 35,000 clones, of which roughly 73% are seen a single time; about 0.73% belongs to the top ten. Sequenced input: gut tissue. The receptor set was obtained from a boy aged 5 to 17 with moderate ulcerative colitis. CDR3s include the opening cysteine and the closing phenylalanine or tryptophan. D genes are given only for firm matches. The size field is filled for only some rows; it gives once, few, many or a size class.

D: TRBD2
V: TRBV7-6
J: TRBJ2-1
size: .
CDR3: CASSLVPSGVPSEQFF
DNA: TGTGCCAGCAGCTTAGTTCCTAGCGGGGTTCCCAGTGAGCAGTTCTTC

D: TRBD2
V: TRBV7-7
J: TRBJ2-7
size: .
CDR3: CASSPRGAGHYEQYF
DNA: TGTGCCAGCAGCCCGCGGGGGGCAGGGCACTACGAGCAGTACTTC

D: .
V: TRBV5-8
J: TRBJ1-1
size: .
CDR3: CASSLTGNTEAFF
DNA: TGTGCCAGCAGCCTGACAGGGAACACTGAAGCTTTCTTT

D: TRBD2
V: TRBV11-2
J: TRBJ2-3
size: .
CDR3: CASSFWIAGGRTDTQYF
DNA: TGTGCCAGCAGCTTCTGGATAGCGGGGGGACGCACAGATACGCAGTATTTT

D: .
V: TRBV29-1
J: TRBJ1-2
size: few
CDR3: CSAVRENYGYTF
DNA: TGCAGCGCTGTCAGGGAAAACTATGGCTACACCTTC

D: .
V: TRBV6-1
J: TRBJ2-7
size: .
CDR3: CAIDRSSYEQYF
DNA: TGTGCCATAGACAGGAGCTCCTACGAGCAGTACTTC

D: TRBD2
V: TRBV6-6
J: TRBJ2-5
size: .
CDR3: CASSYSSGGDPTQYF
DNA: TGTGCCAGCAGTTACTCTAGCGGGGGGGATCCCACCCAGTACTTC

D: TRBD1
V: TRBV15
J: TRBJ2-1
size: .
CDR3: CATSKDRYSYNEQFF
DNA: TGTGCCACGAGCAAGGACAGGTACTCCTACAATGAGCAGTTCTTC

D: TRBD2
V: TRBV5-1
J: TRBJ2-3
size: once
CDR3: CASSWPAESGGTDTQYF
DNA: TGCGCCAGCAGCTGGCCGGCGGAGAGCGGGGGCACAGATACGCAGTATTTT

D: .
V: TRBV19
J: TRBJ2-1
size: .
CDR3: CASSRGVAYNEQFF
DNA: TGTGCCAGTAGTAGGGGGGTGGCCTACAATGAGCAGTTCTTC

D: .
V: TRBV18
J: TRBJ2-5
size: .
CDR3: CASSPMLETQYF
DNA: TGTGCCAGCTCACCAATGTTGGAGACCCAGTACTTC

D: .
V: TRBV15
J: TRBJ1-5
size: .
CDR3: CATSSRASNQPQHF
DNA: TGTGCCACCAGCTCCAGGGCCAGCAATCAGCCCCAGCATTTT

D: .
V: TRBV2
J: TRBJ1-1
size: once
CDR3: CASSDSHETPGLGTEAFF
DNA: TGTGCCAGCAGTGACTCCCACGAGACCCCGGGCCTGGGGACTGAAGCTTTCTTT